This TCR beta chain was identified in a study of identifying expanded T cells in peripheral blood. Overall study findings and caveats: Differentially abundant clones: 0.95 to 1.5 between replicates, 16.4 at roughly 15 days, 19 at four. Variance in clone template counts between approximately 2-week samples significantly increased with total template count across all healthy donors.

TCRdb's table, derived via immunoSEQ multiplex PCR, lists solely in-frame clones and lacks some. The sample records 50,000 to 65,000 clones, over 75% being singletons. V trimming: 1 base; J trimming: 5 bases; junction bases outside the gene matches: 8. Germline CDR1 is SGHVS and CDR2 is FQNEAQ. The CDR3 runs 17 residues. As to this clone: Its antigen is as yet unknown.

The sequenced sample consisted of blood. The clonotype comes from a person aged 18-70 years in good health. V is TRBV7-8 and J is TRBJ2-3; TRBD2 matches 11 bases. CDR3 protein: CASSLGASGRLGDTQYF. The DNA for the CDR3 is TGTGCCAGCAGCTTAGGGGCTAGCGGGAGGTTGGGAGATACGCAGTATTTT.